The T cell receptor (beta chain) under discussion was sequenced for a study of early T cells in non-severe SARS-CoV-2 infection. Whole-study context: From unsorted whole blood, bulk RNA was sequenced, and the chains remained unpaired. Regarding the study as a whole: VDJdb-based annotation leaned toward anti-spike CD8 responses and missed private and CD4 specificities.

Trimming pared 0 bases from V and 1 base from J, leaving 5 bases between. Germline lookup yields CDR1 KGHSH and CDR2 LQKENI. The CDR3 loop spans 14 amino acids. The sample holds a few counts of this clonotype. Its target is unknown. Unique molecular identifier tags were affixed to discrete cDNA molecules. TCRdb reprocessed the 5' RACE reads with MiXCR, giving one entry per CDR3 protein. The sample yields some 100,000 distinct CDR3 sequences, over 12% seen once. Specimen: whole blood. The source is an adult who was a healthcare worker with PCR-confirmed SARS-CoV-2 infection or an uninfected control (not recorded which). The chain has TRBV18 and TRBJ2-3; D gene ambiguous. The CDR3 nucleotides read TGTGCCAGCTCACCACCGGCCCGCACAGATACGCAGTATTTT. Amino acid sequence: CASSPPARTDTQYF.